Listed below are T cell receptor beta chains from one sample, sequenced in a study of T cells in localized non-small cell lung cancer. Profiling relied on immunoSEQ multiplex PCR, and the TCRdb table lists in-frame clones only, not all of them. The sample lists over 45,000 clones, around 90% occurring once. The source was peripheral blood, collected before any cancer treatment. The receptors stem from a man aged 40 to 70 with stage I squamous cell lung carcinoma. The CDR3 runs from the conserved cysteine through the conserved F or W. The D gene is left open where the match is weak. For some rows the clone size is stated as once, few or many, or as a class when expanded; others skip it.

CDR3 protein: CASSSPGQGAYEQFF; CDR3 DNA: TGTGCCAGCAGCTCACCGGGACAGGGGGCCTATGAGCAGTTCTTC; V gene: TRBV11-3; D gene: TRBD1; J gene: TRBJ2-1; clone size: .
CDR3 protein: CASSPQGFVYTDTQYF; CDR3 DNA: TGTGCCAGCAGCCCCCAGGGGTTTGTTTACACAGATACGCAGTATTTT; V gene: TRBV9; D gene: .; J gene: TRBJ2-3; clone size: .
CDR3 protein: CASSTRRSRVEAFF; CDR3 DNA: TGTGCCAGTAGTACGCGACGGTCCCGGGTTGAAGCTTTCTTT; V gene: TRBV19; D gene: .; J gene: TRBJ1-1; clone size: few
CDR3 protein: CASSYDRGWTDTQYF; CDR3 DNA: TGTGCCAGCAGCTACGACAGGGGGTGGACAGATACGCAGTATTTT; V gene: TRBV5-4; D gene: TRBD1; J gene: TRBJ2-3; clone size: once
CDR3 protein: CATSRDRGLAGEREYNEQFF; CDR3 DNA: TGTGCCACCAGCAGAGATCGGGGACTAGCGGGAGAGAGGGAATACAATGAGCAGTTCTTC; V gene: TRBV15; D gene: TRBD2; J gene: TRBJ2-1; clone size: .
CDR3 protein: CASQGGDYNEQFF; CDR3 DNA: TGTGCCAGCCAGGGAGGTGACTACAATGAGCAGTTCTTC; V gene: TRBV9; D gene: .; J gene: TRBJ2-1; clone size: .
CDR3 protein: CSANIQETQYF; CDR3 DNA: TGCAGTGCTAACATCCAAGAGACCCAGTACTTC; V gene: TRBV20-1; D gene: .; J gene: TRBJ2-5; clone size: .
CDR3 protein: CASSVRDRGEKLFF; CDR3 DNA: TGTGCCAGCAGTGTCCGGGACAGGGGTGAAAAACTGTTTTTT; V gene: TRBV6-1; D gene: TRBD1; J gene: TRBJ1-4; clone size: .
CDR3 protein: CASSLGTGDPYEQYF; CDR3 DNA: TGTGCCAGCAGCCTTGGGACAGGGGATCCCTACGAGCAGTACTTC; V gene: TRBV9; D gene: TRBD1; J gene: TRBJ2-7; clone size: .
CDR3 protein: CASSWTTNYEQYF; CDR3 DNA: TGTGCCAGCAGCTGGACAACGAACTACGAGCAGTACTTC; V gene: TRBV7-8; D gene: .; J gene: TRBJ2-7; clone size: .
CDR3 protein: CASQGPYEQYF; CDR3 DNA: TGTGCCAGTCAGGGGCCGTACGAGCAGTACTTC; V gene: TRBV6-1; D gene: .; J gene: TRBJ2-7; clone size: few
CDR3 protein: CASSEGPSTDTQYF; CDR3 DNA: TGCGCCAGCAGCGAGGGACCCAGCACAGATACGCAGTATTTT; V gene: TRBV5-1; D gene: .; J gene: TRBJ2-3; clone size: once
CDR3 protein: CASSPLAGLSGELFF; CDR3 DNA: TGTGCCAGCAGCCCCCTCGCGGGTTTATCCGGGGAGCTGTTTTTT; V gene: TRBV7-3; D gene: .; J gene: TRBJ2-2; clone size: .
CDR3 protein: CASSLGDWTEAFF; CDR3 DNA: TGTGCCAGCAGCTTAGGGGATTGGACTGAAGCTTTCTTT; V gene: TRBV7-6; D gene: .; J gene: TRBJ1-1; clone size: .
CDR3 protein: CASSLGVNYGYTF; CDR3 DNA: TGTGCCAGCAGTTTAGGGGTTAACTATGGCTACACCTTC; V gene: TRBV11-2; D gene: .; J gene: TRBJ1-2; clone size: .
CDR3 protein: CASIGIRGGQETQYF; CDR3 DNA: TGTGCCAGCATTGGGATACGGGGGGGGCAAGAGACCCAGTACTTC; V gene: TRBV27; D gene: TRBD2; J gene: TRBJ2-5; clone size: few
CDR3 protein: CASSPAQGKAEAFF; CDR3 DNA: TGTGCCAGCAGCCCCGCACAGGGGAAGGCTGAAGCTTTCTTT; V gene: TRBV7-2; D gene: TRBD1; J gene: TRBJ1-1; clone size: .
CDR3 protein: CASSFLAGGGETQYF; CDR3 DNA: TGTGCCAGCAGTTTCCTAGCGGGAGGGGGGGAGACCCAGTACTTC; V gene: TRBV28; D gene: TRBD2; J gene: TRBJ2-5; clone size: .
CDR3 protein: CSGTSGGLEQYF; CDR3 DNA: TGCAGCGGGACTAGCGGGGGGCTCGAGCAGTACTTC; V gene: TRBV29-1; D gene: TRBD2; J gene: TRBJ2-7; clone size: .
CDR3 protein: CASRVAGGADTQYF; CDR3 DNA: TGTGCCAGCAGGGTAGCGGGAGGGGCAGATACGCAGTATTTT; V gene: TRBV6-1; D gene: TRBD2; J gene: TRBJ2-3; clone size: .
CDR3 protein: CAWSGSGPNYGYTF; CDR3 DNA: TGTGCCTGGAGTGGTTCAGGACCTAACTATGGCTACACCTTC; V gene: TRBV30; D gene: .; J gene: TRBJ1-2; clone size: .
CDR3 protein: CASSARDGIYGYTF; CDR3 DNA: TGTGCCAGCAGCGCCCGGGACGGTATCTATGGCTACACCTTC; V gene: TRBV6-1; D gene: .; J gene: TRBJ1-2; clone size: .
CDR3 protein: CASSFRQGMNTEAFF; CDR3 DNA: TGTGCCAGCAGCTTCCGACAGGGGATGAACACTGAAGCTTTCTTT; V gene: TRBV7-3; D gene: TRBD1; J gene: TRBJ1-1; clone size: .
CDR3 protein: CASSLVADNEQFF; CDR3 DNA: TGTGCCAGCAGCTTGGTTGCGGACAATGAGCAGTTCTTC; V gene: TRBV5-6; D gene: .; J gene: TRBJ2-1; clone size: .
CDR3 protein: CASSYVSPSAGELFF; CDR3 DNA: TGTGCCAGCAGTTATGTCAGCCCCTCAGCCGGGGAGCTGTTTTTT; V gene: TRBV6-5; D gene: .; J gene: TRBJ2-2; clone size: .
CDR3 protein: CASSDSTEAFF; CDR3 DNA: TGCGCCAGCAGTGATTCGACTGAAGCTTTCTTT; V gene: TRBV10-1; D gene: .; J gene: TRBJ1-1; clone size: .
CDR3 protein: CAITTSDSYEQYF; CDR3 DNA: TGTGCCATCACCACCTCGGACAGCTACGAGCAGTACTTC; V gene: TRBV10-3; D gene: .; J gene: TRBJ2-7; clone size: medium-sized
CDR3 protein: CASKSDQSYEQYF; CDR3 DNA: TGTGCCAGTAAATCCGACCAATCCTACGAGCAGTACTTC; V gene: TRBV19; D gene: .; J gene: TRBJ2-7; clone size: .
CDR3 protein: CASSLEGIPQFF; CDR3 DNA: TGTGCCAGCAGCTTAGAGGGGATTCCGCAGTTCTTC; V gene: TRBV11-2; D gene: .; J gene: TRBJ2-1; clone size: .
CDR3 protein: CASSLDRESYEQYF; CDR3 DNA: TGTGCCAGCAGCCTGGACAGGGAGTCATACGAGCAGTACTTC; V gene: TRBV14; D gene: TRBD1; J gene: TRBJ2-7; clone size: .